Sequencing of this T cell receptor (beta chain) was carried out in a study of T-cell reconstitution after alpha-beta-depleted transplantation in children (dated by TCRdb to the mid-2010s). In terms of the full investigation: Using TCR repertoire profiling, the study followed T-cell immune reconstitution in a quantitative way in children after TCRalphabeta/CD19-depleted allogeneic hematopoietic cell transplantation.

Taken from the germline V gene, the CDR1 and CDR2 loops are SGHTA and FQGNSA. Trimming costs V 4 bases and J 7 bases, and their ends lie 17 bases apart. The CDR3, cysteine through phenylalanine, is 14 amino acids long. Only the CDR3 DNA is retained, 42 bases long and in frame from the first base. The receptor library was made with PCR. For sequencing, an Illumina HiSeq 2500 was employed. To normalize quantification of the TCRbeta repertoire, the TCR libraries were built with molecular barcoding that relied on unique molecular identifiers. In TCRdb, the public reads were trimmed at Q25 with fastp and aligned with MiXCR, with productive beta chains retained. Identical CDR3 protein sequences are pooled into one entry, listed with their most common genes and DNA. This sample lists about 500,000 distinct CDR3 sequences; approximately 30% were detected once. Clones ranked in the top ten supply roughly 2.5% of the sample.

Concerning this clonotype: Its antigen remains unidentified. Per-nucleotide qualities are absent, and no much larger clonotype sits a single base away.

The chain joins TRBV7-2 to TRBJ2-7; the D gene is possibly TRBD1 or TRBD2, with 6 bases matching each. This material consisted of PBMCs from the stem cell graft donor, taken from the stem cell graft. This clonotype was sampled from a human donor who donated a stem cell graft to a child with aplastic anemia. At the DNA level, the sequence is TGTGCCAGCAGCTCGGACAGTGGACTACGAGAGCAGTACTTC. This gives the protein CASSSDSGLREQYF.